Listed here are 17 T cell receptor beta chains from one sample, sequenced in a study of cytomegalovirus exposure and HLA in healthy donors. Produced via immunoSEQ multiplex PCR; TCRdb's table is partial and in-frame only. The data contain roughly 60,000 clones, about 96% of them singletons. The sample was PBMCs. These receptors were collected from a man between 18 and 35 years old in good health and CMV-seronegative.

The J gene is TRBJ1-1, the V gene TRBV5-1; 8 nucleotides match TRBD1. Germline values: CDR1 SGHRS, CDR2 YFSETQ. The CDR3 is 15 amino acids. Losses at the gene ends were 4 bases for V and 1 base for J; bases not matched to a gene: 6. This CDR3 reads CASSNGQGRNTEAFF. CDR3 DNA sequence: TGCGCCAGCAGCAACGGACAGGGCCGGAACACTGAAGCTTTCTTT.

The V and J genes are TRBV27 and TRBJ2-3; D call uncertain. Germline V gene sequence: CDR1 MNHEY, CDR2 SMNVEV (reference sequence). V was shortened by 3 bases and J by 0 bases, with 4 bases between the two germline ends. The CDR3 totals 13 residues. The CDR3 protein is CASSFGSTDTQYF. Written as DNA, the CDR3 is TGTGCCAGCAGTTTCGGGAGCACAGATACGCAGTATTTT.

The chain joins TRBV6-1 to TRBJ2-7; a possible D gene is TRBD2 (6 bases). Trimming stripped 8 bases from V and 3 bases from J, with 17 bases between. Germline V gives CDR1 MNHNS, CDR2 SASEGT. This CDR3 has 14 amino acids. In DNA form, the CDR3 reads TGTGCCAGCGGAGGGAGAGGGACTGACTACGAGCAGTACTTC. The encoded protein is CASGGRGTDYEQYF.

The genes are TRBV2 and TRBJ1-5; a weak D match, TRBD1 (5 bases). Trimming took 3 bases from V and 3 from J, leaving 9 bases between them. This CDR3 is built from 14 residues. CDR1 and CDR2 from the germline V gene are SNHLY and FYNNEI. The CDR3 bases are TGTGCCAGCAGTGATGGCAGGGTCAATCAGCCCCAGCATTTT. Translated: CASSDGRVNQPQHF.

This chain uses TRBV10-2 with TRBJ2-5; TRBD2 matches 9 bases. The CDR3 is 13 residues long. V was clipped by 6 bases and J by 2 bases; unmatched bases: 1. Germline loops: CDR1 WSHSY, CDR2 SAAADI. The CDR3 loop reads CASRLAGQETQYF. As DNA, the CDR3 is TGCGCCAGCAGGCTAGCGGGACAAGAGACCCAGTACTTC.

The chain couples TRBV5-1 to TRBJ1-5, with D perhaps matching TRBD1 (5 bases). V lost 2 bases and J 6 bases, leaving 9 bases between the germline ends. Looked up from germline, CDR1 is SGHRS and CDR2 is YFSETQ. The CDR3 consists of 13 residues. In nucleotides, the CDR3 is TGCGCCAGCAGCTTTCAGGGAGGTCAGCCCCAGCATTTT. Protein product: CASSFQGGQPQHF.

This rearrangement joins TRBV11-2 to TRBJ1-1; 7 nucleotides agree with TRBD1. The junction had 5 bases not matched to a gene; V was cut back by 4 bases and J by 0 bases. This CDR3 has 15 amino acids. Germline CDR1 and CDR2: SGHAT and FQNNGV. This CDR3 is CASSWPTGMNTEAFF. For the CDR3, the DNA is TGTGCCAGCAGCTGGCCGACAGGGATGAACACTGAAGCTTTCTTT.

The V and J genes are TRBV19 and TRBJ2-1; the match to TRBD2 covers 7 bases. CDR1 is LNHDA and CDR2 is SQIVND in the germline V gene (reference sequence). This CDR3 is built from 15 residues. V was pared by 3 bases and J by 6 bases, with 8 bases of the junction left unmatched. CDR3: CASSMSLAAANEQFF. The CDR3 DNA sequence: TGTGCCAGTAGTATGAGTCTAGCGGCCGCCAATGAGCAGTTCTTC.

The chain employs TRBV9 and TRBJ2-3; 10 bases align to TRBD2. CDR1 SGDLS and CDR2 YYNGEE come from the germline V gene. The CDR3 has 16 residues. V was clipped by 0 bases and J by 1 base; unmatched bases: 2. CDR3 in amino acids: CASSVVGTSGTDTQYF. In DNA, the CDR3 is TGTGCCAGCAGCGTAGTAGGGACTAGCGGCACAGATACGCAGTATTTT.

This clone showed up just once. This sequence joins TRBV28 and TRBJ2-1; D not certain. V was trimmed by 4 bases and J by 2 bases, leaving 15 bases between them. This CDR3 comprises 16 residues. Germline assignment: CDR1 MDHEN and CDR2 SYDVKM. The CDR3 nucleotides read TGTGCCAGCAGTTCCTCCCGAGCGCGAGCCTACAATGAGCAGTTCTTC. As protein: CASSSSRARAYNEQFF.

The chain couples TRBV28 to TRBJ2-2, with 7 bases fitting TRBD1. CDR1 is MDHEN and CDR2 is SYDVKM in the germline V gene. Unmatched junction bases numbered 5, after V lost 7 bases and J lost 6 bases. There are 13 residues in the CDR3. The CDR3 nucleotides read TGTGCCAGCACTTACAGGGGACCCGGGGAGCTGTTTTTT. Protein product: CASTYRGPGELFF.

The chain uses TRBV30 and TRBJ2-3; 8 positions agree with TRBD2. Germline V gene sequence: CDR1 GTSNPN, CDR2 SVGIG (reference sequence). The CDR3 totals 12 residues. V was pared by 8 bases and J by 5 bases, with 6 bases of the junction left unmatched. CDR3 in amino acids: CAGTSGGDTQYF. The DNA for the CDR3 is TGTGCCGGCACTAGCGGAGGAGATACGCAGTATTTT. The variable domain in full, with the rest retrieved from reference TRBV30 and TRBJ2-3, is SQTIHQWPATLVQPVGSPLSLECTVEGTSNPNLYWYRQAAGRGLQLLFYSVGIGQISSEVPQNLSASRPQDRQFILSSKKLLLSDSGFYLCAGTSGGDTQYFGPGTRLTVL.

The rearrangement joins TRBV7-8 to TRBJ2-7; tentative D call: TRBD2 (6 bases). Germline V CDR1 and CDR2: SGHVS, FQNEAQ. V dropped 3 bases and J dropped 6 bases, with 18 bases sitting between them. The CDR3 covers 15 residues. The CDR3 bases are TGTGCCAGCAGCTTTGACCGGGACTTTAGGGGCGAGCAGTACTTC. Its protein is CASSFDRDFRGEQYF.

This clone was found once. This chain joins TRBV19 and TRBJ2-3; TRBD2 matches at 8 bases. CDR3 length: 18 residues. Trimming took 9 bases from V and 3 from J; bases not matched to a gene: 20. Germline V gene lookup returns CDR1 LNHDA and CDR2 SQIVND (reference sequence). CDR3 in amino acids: CASRPYSLAEVMTDTQYF. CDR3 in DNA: TGTGCCAGCCGACCCTACTCACTAGCGGAAGTCATGACAGATACGCAGTATTTT.

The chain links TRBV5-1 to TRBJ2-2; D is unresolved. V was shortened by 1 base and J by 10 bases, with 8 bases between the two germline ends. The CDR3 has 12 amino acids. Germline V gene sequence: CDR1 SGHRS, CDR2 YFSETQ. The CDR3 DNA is TGCGCCAGCAGCTTGCGAGAAAAGGAGCTGTTTTTT. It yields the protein CASSLREKELFF. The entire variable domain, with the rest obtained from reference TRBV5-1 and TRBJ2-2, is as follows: KAGVTQTPRYLIKTRGQQVTLSCSPISGHRSVSWYQQTPGQGLQFLFEYFSETQRNKGNFPGRFSGRQFSNSRSEMNVSTLELGDSALYLCASSLREKELFFGEGSRLTVL.

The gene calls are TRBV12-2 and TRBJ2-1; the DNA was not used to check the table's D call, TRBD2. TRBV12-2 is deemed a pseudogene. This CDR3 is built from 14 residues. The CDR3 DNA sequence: TGTGCAAGGGGGCTAGCGGGATACTACAATGAGCAGTTCTTC. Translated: CARGLAGYYNEQFF.

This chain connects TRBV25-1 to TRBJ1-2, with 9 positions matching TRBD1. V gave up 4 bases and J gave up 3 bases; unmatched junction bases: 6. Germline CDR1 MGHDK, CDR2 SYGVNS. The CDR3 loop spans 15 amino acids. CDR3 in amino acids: CASSAWDREHYGYTF. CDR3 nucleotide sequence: TGTGCCAGCAGTGCATGGGACAGGGAGCACTATGGCTACACCTTC.